Detailed here is one T cell receptor (beta chain). Its cognate antigen is unknown. The PCR used 60 Vbeta and 13 Jbeta primers. Sequencing was performed with immunoSEQ multiplex PCR; in TCRdb, only in-frame clones are kept and a portion is missing. This table holds some 150,000 clones, approximately 80% found once. The sample is drawn from a study of cytomegalovirus exposure and HLA in healthy donors. The wider study: An earlier analysis identified 117 million unique TCR beta sequences in some 180 million T cells. Overall study findings and caveats: Among donors in an Asian-associated ancestry cluster, a later analysis reportedly found fewer N-insertions than the roughly 730-donor mean. Presence/absence analyses rested on an assumption that sequencing depth was roughly uniform across donors.

CDR1 and CDR2 (germline): LNHDA, SQIVND (reference sequence). The V and J ends lost 5 bases and 1 base respectively, with 6 bases between them. This CDR3 has 12 amino acids. The clonotype was recovered from a woman aged 45-65 years in good health and CMV-seronegative. Sequences were obtained from PBMCs. The chain employs TRBV19 and TRBJ2-7; D uncertain. CDR3 nucleotides: TGTGCCAGTAGTTCGCGGTCCTACGAGCAGTACTTC. Amino acid sequence: CASSSRSYEQYF.